The 6 T cell receptor beta chains in this list originate from one sample, sequenced in a study of neurological immune-mediated disorders. TCRdb ran MiXCR on the 5' RACE reads and lists one entry per CDR3 protein. The sample has 70,000 to 95,000 distinct CDR3 sequences; over 12% are singletons. The sample was PBMCs. These receptors all stem from a woman between 50 and 59 years old in good health.

The table lists this clonotype with many counts. This chain links TRBV5-6 with TRBJ2-5; no clear D gene. The CDR3 is made up of 14 amino acids. Germline lookup yields CDR1 SGHDT and CDR2 YYEEEE. V was trimmed by 2 bases and J by 1 base, leaving 9 bases between them. The CDR3, as DNA: TGTGCCAGCAGCTTCATGCGACCCCAAGAGACCCAGTACTTC. Protein product: CASSFMRPQETQYF.

As to this clonotype: Compared with germline, one end of the junction differs, possibly owing to a read error. The chain links TRBV28 to TRBJ2-2; 10 nucleotides match TRBD1. CDR1 and CDR2 (germline): MDHEN, SYDVKM. This CDR3 is built from 16 residues. DNA of the CDR3: TGTGCCAGCAGTTCCGCGGGACAGGGGTCTGTCGGGGATCTGTTTTTT. Protein sequence: CASSSAGQGSVGDLFF.

As to this clonotype: Sequence at one end of the junction differs from germline and may be a read error. The V call is TRBV5-1, the J call TRBJ1-1; D is ambiguous. The CDR3 contains 14 residues. The germline V gene has CDR1 SGHRS and CDR2 YFSETQ. CDR3 DNA sequence: TGTGCCAGCAGCTTGTTCAACCCGAACACTGAAGCTTTCTTT. It codes for CASSLFNPNTEAFF.

At least ten counts were recorded for this clonotype. V and J are TRBV11-2 and TRBJ2-2; tentatively, D is TRBD2 (5 bases). The CDR3 has 15 amino acids. Germline V gene lookup returns CDR1 SGHAT and CDR2 FQNNGV. Trimming shortened V by 5 bases and J by 2 bases, and 12 bases separated the two germline ends. CDR3 DNA sequence: TGTGCCAGCAGCCCCCGGCTAGCAAACACCGGGGAGCTGTTTTTT. Translated: CASSPRLANTGELFF.

This clonotype has ten or more counts. The chain is built from TRBV7-2 and TRBJ2-7; D unclear. The V gene lost 5 bases and the J gene lost 2 bases, with 13 bases spanning the gap. This CDR3 is built from 14 residues. Germline V gene sequence: CDR1 SGHTA, CDR2 FQGNSA. The CDR3 DNA sequence: TGTGCCAGCAGCATCGGACCGTCCCCCTACGAGCAGTACTTC. As protein: CASSIGPSPYEQYF.

With respect to this clonotype: Germline is not matched at one junction end, which may reflect a read error. The chain employs TRBV5-1 and TRBJ1-1; 7 bases align to TRBD1. The CDR3 loop spans 15 amino acids. CDR1 is SGHRS and CDR2 is YFSETQ in the germline V gene. The CDR3 coding sequence is TGCGCCAGCAGCTATCATGGGGACAGTAACACTGTAGCTTTCTTT. Protein product: CASSYHGDSNTVAFF.